This is a list of T cell receptor beta chains from one sample in a study of blood T cell dynamics during melanoma immunotherapy. Assay: immunoSEQ multiplex PCR; the TCRdb copy retains only in-frame clones and omits some. The profile covers approximately 10,000 clones, with about nine tenths appearing a single time and over 3.5% taken by the ten largest. Specimen: blood, collected from a patient treated with checkpoint blockade. These receptors came from a human donor with melanoma. Each CDR3 is given with its conserved first and last residue. A D gene is named only where the DNA matches it firmly. Size is omitted from some rows. Given values are once, few, many or a class for expanded clones.

size,D,J,V,DNA,CDR3
-,TRBD1,TRBJ2-7,TRBV6-6,TGTGCCAGCAGTTACTCGAGTGGACAGGGGGCGTCGGAGCAGTACTTC,CASSYSSGQGASEQYF
once,-,TRBJ1-4,TRBV4-1,TGCGCCAGCAGCCCCCTCCTAAATGAAAAACTGTTTTTT,CASSPLLNEKLFF
-,-,TRBJ2-3,TRBV19,TGTGCCAGTAGTAATACAGATACGCAGTATTTT,CASSNTDTQYF
-,-,TRBJ2-5,TRBV15,TGTGCCACCAGCACTTCCTGGGCCCAAGAGACCCAGTACTTC,CATSTSWAQETQYF
-,TRBD2,TRBJ2-7,TRBV14,TGTGCCAGCAGCGGGGGGGGCTACGAGCAGTACTTC,CASSGGGYEQYF
-,-,TRBJ1-2,TRBV5-4,TGTGCCAGCAGCTTGGGGGCAGGGATCGCTAACTATGGCTACACCTTC,CASSLGAGIANYGYTF
-,-,TRBJ2-7,TRBV10-2,TGCGCCAGCAGTGGCCCTAGGTCCGAGCAGTACTTC,CASSGPRSEQYF
-,-,TRBJ1-4,TRBV11-3,TGTGCCAGCAGCCTATCCGGGATGCGGGAAAAACTGTTTTTT,CASSLSGMREKLFF
-,TRBD2,TRBJ2-7,TRBV7-2,TGTGCCAGCAGCTTAGTCGGTAGCGGGAGGATCTACGAGCAGTACTTC,CASSLVGSGRIYEQYF
once,-,TRBJ1-5,TRBV15,TGTGCCACCAGCAGAGGGATAGAAGGGAATCAGCCCCAGCATTTT,CATSRGIEGNQPQHF
-,-,TRBJ2-2,TRBV19,TGTGCCAGTACGGCCAGACAGGCTATTCCCGGGGAGCTGTTTTTT,CASTARQAIPGELFF
-,-,TRBJ1-1,TRBV5-4,TGTGCCAGCAGCAGAGGGAACACTGAAGCTTTCTTT,CASSRGNTEAFF
-,-,TRBJ1-2,TRBV30,TGTGCCTGGAACCGGGCCAACAACTATGGCTACACCTTC,CAWNRANNYGYTF
-,TRBD1,TRBJ1-1,TRBV12-5,TGTGCTAGTAGCCGGGACAGCTTTTTGAACACTGAAGCTTTCTTT,CASSRDSFLNTEAFF
-,TRBD2,TRBJ2-3,TRBV18,TGTGCCAGCTCACTCGTGACTAGCGGGAGCACCACAGATACGCAGTATTTT,CASSLVTSGSTTDTQYF
-,-,TRBJ1-2,TRBV6-5,TGTGCCAGCAGTTATAACAGGGTGCGCTACACCTTC,CASSYNRVRYTF
-,-,TRBJ1-4,TRBV5-8,TGTGCCAGCAGCATACCGACAGGTCGAAATGAAAAACTGTTTTTT,CASSIPTGRNEKLFF
-,TRBD2,TRBJ2-2,TRBV13,TGTGCCAGCAGCTTCGGACTAGCGGGAGGGCCCTTGGAGCTGTTTTTT,CASSFGLAGGPLELFF
-,-,TRBJ2-4,TRBV6-1,TGTGCCAGCACCCAAGCCAAAAACATTCAGTACTTC,CASTQAKNIQYF
few,-,TRBJ2-7,TRBV19,TGTGCCAGTAGCGCCCAGGGTTGGGGATACGAGCAGTACTTC,CASSAQGWGYEQYF
-,-,TRBJ1-3,TRBV9,TGTGCCAGCAGCATGTCACAACACACGCTCTCTGGAAACACCATATATTTT,CASSMSQHTLSGNTIYF
-,-,TRBJ1-1,TRBV28,TGTGCCAGCAGTCCCGTCCGGTATGGGCTTGAAGCTTTCTTT,CASSPVRYGLEAFF
-,TRBD1,TRBJ2-5,TRBV19,TGTGCCAGTAGTATCGGGAACAGGGGGCGAGAGACCCAGTACTTC,CASSIGNRGRETQYF
-,-,TRBJ2-1,TRBV6-5,TGTGCCAGCAGTTACCTCGACAGGCCCAATGAGCAGTTCTTC,CASSYLDRPNEQFF